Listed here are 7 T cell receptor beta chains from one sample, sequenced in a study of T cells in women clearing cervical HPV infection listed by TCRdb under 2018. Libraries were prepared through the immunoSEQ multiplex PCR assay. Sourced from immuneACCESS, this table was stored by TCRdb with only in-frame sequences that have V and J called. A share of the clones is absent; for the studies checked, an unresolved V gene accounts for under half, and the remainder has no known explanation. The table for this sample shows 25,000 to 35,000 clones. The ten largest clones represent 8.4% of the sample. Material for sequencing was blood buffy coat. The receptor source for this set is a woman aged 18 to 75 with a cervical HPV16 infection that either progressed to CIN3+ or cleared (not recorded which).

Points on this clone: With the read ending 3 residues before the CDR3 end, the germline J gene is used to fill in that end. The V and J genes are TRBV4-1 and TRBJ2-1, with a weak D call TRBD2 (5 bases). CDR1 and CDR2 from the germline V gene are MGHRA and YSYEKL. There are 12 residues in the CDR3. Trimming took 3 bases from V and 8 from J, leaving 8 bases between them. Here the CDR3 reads CASSHPGYEQFF. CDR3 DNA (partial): TGCGCCAGCAGCCATCCGGGGTATGAG.

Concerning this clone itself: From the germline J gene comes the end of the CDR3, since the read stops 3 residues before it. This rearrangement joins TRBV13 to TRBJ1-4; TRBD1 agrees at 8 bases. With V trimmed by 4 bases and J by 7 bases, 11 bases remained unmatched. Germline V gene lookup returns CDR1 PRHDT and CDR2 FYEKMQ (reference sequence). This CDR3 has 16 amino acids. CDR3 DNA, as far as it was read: TGTGCCAGCAGCTATGGAACAGGGGGACTCGGTGAAAAA. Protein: CASSYGTGGLGEK. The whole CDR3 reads CASSYGTGGLGEKLFF.

The CDR3 loop is CASSLNSGGTTDTYTF. CDR3 DNA (partial): TGTGCCAGCTCACTTAATAGCGGGGGGACTACAGATACC. The chain has TRBV18 and TRBJ1-2; D perhaps matches TRBD1 (5 bases). The read is 3 residues too short to cover the CDR3 end, so that end is filled in from the germline J gene. Per germline, CDR1 KGHSH and CDR2 LQKENI. The CDR3 runs to 16 residues. Together with reference TRBV18 and TRBJ1-2, the CDR3 gives the full variable domain: NAGVMQNPRHLVRRRGQEARLRCSPMKGHSHVYWYRQLPEEGLKFMVYLQKENIIDESGMPKERFSAEFPKEGPSILRIQQVVRGDSAAYFCASSLNSGGTTDTYTFGSGTRLTVV.

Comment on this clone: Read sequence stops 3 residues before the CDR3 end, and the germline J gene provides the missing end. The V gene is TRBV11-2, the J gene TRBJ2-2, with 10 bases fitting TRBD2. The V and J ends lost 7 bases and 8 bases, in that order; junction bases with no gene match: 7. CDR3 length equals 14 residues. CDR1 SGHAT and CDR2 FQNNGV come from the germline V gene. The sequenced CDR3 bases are TGTGCCAGCACCTTTACTAGCGGGAATGGGGAG. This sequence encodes CASTFTSGNGE. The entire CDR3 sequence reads CASTFTSGNGELFF.

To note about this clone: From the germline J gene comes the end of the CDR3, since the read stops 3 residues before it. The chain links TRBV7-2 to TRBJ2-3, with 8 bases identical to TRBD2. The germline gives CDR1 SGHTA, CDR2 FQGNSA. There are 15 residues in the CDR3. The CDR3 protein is CASSPRGSGVETQYF. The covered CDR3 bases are TGTGCCAGCAGCCCCAGGGGTAGCGGGGTGGAGACG.

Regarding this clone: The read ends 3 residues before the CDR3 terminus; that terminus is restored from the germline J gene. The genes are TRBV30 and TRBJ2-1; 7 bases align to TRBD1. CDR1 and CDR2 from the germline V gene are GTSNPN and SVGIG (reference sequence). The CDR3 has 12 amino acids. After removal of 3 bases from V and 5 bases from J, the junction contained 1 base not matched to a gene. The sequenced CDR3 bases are TGTGCCTGGAGGACAGGGAACAATGAG. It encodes CAWRTGNNE. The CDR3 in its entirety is CAWRTGNNEQFF.

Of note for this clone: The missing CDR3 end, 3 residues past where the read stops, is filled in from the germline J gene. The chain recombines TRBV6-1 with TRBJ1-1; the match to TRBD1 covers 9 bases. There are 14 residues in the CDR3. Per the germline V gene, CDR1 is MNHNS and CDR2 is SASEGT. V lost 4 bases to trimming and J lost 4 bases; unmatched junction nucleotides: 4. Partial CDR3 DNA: TGTGCCAGCAGTGCACGACAGGGGGGCACTGAA. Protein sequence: CASSARQGGTE. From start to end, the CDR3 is CASSARQGGTEAFF.